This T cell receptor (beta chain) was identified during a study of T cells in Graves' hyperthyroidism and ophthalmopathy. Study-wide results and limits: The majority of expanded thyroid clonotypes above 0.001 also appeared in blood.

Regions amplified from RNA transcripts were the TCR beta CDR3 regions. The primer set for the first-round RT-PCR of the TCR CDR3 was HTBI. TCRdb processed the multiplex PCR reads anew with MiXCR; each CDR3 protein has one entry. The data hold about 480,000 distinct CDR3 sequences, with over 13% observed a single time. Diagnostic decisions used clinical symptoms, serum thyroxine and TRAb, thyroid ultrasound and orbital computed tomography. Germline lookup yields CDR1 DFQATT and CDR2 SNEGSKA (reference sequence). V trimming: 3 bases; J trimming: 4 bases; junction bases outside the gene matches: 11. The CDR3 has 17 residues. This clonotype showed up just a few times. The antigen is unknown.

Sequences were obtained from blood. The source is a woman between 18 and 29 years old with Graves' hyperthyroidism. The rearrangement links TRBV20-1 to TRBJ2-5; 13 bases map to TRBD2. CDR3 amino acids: CSARGDRTSGRVETQYF. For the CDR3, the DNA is TGCAGTGCTAGGGGGGATAGGACTAGCGGGAGAGTAGAGACCCAGTACTTC.